What follows are 3 T cell receptor beta chains derived from one specimen sequenced in a study of T cells in Graves' hyperthyroidism and ophthalmopathy. The TCR beta CDR3 regions underwent amplification using RNA transcripts as the source. Using the HTBI primer set, a first-round RT-PCR was run on the TCR CDR3. TCRdb passed the multiplex PCR reads through MiXCR, listing each CDR3 protein once. The top ten clones hold 6.5% to 9% of a sample with about 600,000 distinct CDR3 sequences, 14% of them seen once. Sequenced material: blood. The receptors here all came from a young woman with Graves' ophthalmopathy.

The chain carries TRBV7-9 and TRBJ2-7; possible D gene TRBD2, 5 bases. CDR1 and CDR2 (germline): SEHNR, FQNEAQ (reference sequence). The CDR3 is 15 residues long. Trimming left V 5 bases short and J 6 bases short, with 20 bases between. CDR3 amino acids: CASSPLRGFAGEQYF. Here the CDR3 DNA reads TGTGCCAGCAGCCCGCTCAGAGGGTTCGCGGGCGAGCAGTACTTC. Together with reference TRBV7-9 and TRBJ2-7, the CDR3 gives the full variable domain: DTGVSQNPRHKITKRGQNVTFRCDPISEHNRLYWYRQTLGQGPEFLTYFQNEAQLEKSRLLSDRFSAERPKGSFSTLEIQRTEQGDSAMYLCASSPLRGFAGEQYFGPGTRLTVT.

The V and J genes are TRBV2 and TRBJ1-4; 11 bases align to TRBD1. CDR3 length: 14 amino acids. Germline lookup yields CDR1 SNHLY and CDR2 FYNNEI. J lost 8 bases, V lost 7 bases, and 6 bases had no gene match. The CDR3 region has the DNA TGTGCCAGCACTGGGCGGACAGGGGGCGAAAAACTGTTTTTT. It is translated as CASTGRTGGEKLFF.

This clonotype was detected ten times or more. J is TRBJ1-1 and V is TRBV7-3, with a weak D call TRBD1 (5 bases). V was clipped by 5 bases and J by 1 base, with 14 bases between them. Germline V gene sequence: CDR1 SGHTA, CDR2 FQGTGA. This CDR3 spans 15 amino acids. CDR3 region: CASSLGTGRNTEAFF. CDR3 coding DNA: TGTGCCAGCAGCCTCGGGACTGGGCGGAACACTGAAGCTTTCTTT.